A selection of T cell receptor beta chains follows, all from one sample in a study of blood T cell repertoires in COVID-19. Only in-frame clones appear in the TCRdb table, and some are missing; sequencing was by immunoSEQ multiplex PCR. The table has 35,000 to 45,000 clones, more than 75% seen once. The sample taken for sequencing was peripheral blood. The source is a man between 65 and 85 years old with acute or convalescent COVID-19. The conserved cysteine and the conserved F or W are not part of the CDR3 here. A D gene is named only where the DNA matches it firmly. For some rows the clone size is stated as once, few or many, or as a class when expanded; others skip it.

v_gene: TRBV24-1; abundance: NA; d_gene: TRBD1; CDR3aa: ATSVIEDRVRNTEAF
v_gene: TRBV21-1; abundance: few; d_gene: NA; CDR3aa: ANMWDRGFPGANVLT
v_gene: TRBV7-9; abundance: NA; d_gene: NA; CDR3aa: ASSPGGSSRHEQF
v_gene: TRBV19; abundance: few; d_gene: NA; CDR3aa: ASSIGTPTNTEAF
v_gene: TRBV20-1; abundance: NA; d_gene: TRBD2; CDR3aa: SASASGGNYEQY
v_gene: TRBV3-1/TRBV3-2; abundance: NA; d_gene: TRBD2; CDR3aa: ASSLSSGAYEQY
v_gene: TRBV14; abundance: NA; d_gene: NA; CDR3aa: ASSQEFLTEAF
v_gene: TRBV4-1; abundance: NA; d_gene: NA; CDR3aa: ASSPPGRQNEKLF
v_gene: TRBV7-2; abundance: NA; d_gene: TRBD2; CDR3aa: ASSLASRTSGGAADTQY
v_gene: TRBV19; abundance: NA; d_gene: NA; CDR3aa: ASSIGGQTLNYGYT
v_gene: TRBV7-6; abundance: NA; d_gene: TRBD1; CDR3aa: ASSSSDREVEAF
v_gene: TRBV19; abundance: NA; d_gene: NA; CDR3aa: ASSFRDTGELF
v_gene: TRBV7-2; abundance: NA; d_gene: TRBD1; CDR3aa: ASSLAQTGIAGELF
v_gene: TRBV28; abundance: NA; d_gene: NA; CDR3aa: ASSWLGEGETQY
v_gene: TRBV9; abundance: NA; d_gene: TRBD1; CDR3aa: ASSVAPTGGSGELF
v_gene: TRBV6-2/TRBV6-3; abundance: NA; d_gene: TRBD1; CDR3aa: ASSGQGFFYEQY
v_gene: TRBV30; abundance: once; d_gene: TRBD2; CDR3aa: AWSVFSGSFNEQY
v_gene: TRBV18; abundance: NA; d_gene: NA; CDR3aa: ASSRSSDPGTEAF
v_gene: TRBV29-1; abundance: NA; d_gene: TRBD2; CDR3aa: SASGLAGRETQY
v_gene: TRBV7-9; abundance: once; d_gene: TRBD2; CDR3aa: ASSLTNLPSGSDEQF
v_gene: TRBV3-1/TRBV3-2; abundance: NA; d_gene: NA; CDR3aa: ASTHGGGTEAF
v_gene: TRBV27; abundance: NA; d_gene: NA; CDR3aa: ASSLGSGVPSGEQY
v_gene: TRBV7-2; abundance: NA; d_gene: NA; CDR3aa: ASSGKGQYNEQF
v_gene: TRBV9; abundance: once; d_gene: NA; CDR3aa: ASSATGTGLYEQY
v_gene: TRBV19; abundance: NA; d_gene: NA; CDR3aa: ASSGPGWYEQY
v_gene: TRBV5-4; abundance: NA; d_gene: NA; CDR3aa: ASSLLDLANEQF
v_gene: TRBV6-5; abundance: NA; d_gene: NA; CDR3aa: ASSYSLGKEEQY
v_gene: TRBV7-9; abundance: NA; d_gene: TRBD1; CDR3aa: ASSWPGQGALIDSPLH
v_gene: TRBV7-2; abundance: NA; d_gene: NA; CDR3aa: ASSADSLTYEQY
v_gene: TRBV4-1; abundance: NA; d_gene: TRBD1; CDR3aa: ASRGTGYYNEQF
v_gene: TRBV2; abundance: few; d_gene: NA; CDR3aa: ASSEGYQGNSEDTQY
v_gene: TRBV3-1/TRBV3-2; abundance: NA; d_gene: NA; CDR3aa: ASSQVEDEQY
v_gene: TRBV19; abundance: NA; d_gene: NA; CDR3aa: ASSVDSSGANVLT
v_gene: TRBV27; abundance: NA; d_gene: NA; CDR3aa: ASSFRQEVGEQY
v_gene: TRBV5-1; abundance: once; d_gene: NA; CDR3aa: ASMVTGTSTDTQY
v_gene: TRBV27; abundance: NA; d_gene: TRBD1; CDR3aa: ASSFLGQGPAEQY
v_gene: TRBV9; abundance: NA; d_gene: TRBD1; CDR3aa: ASSPRTGTGGTEAF
v_gene: TRBV6-6; abundance: NA; d_gene: NA; CDR3aa: ASSSFDSSNSPLH
v_gene: TRBV4-1; abundance: NA; d_gene: NA; CDR3aa: ASRREVPVGGYT
v_gene: TRBV2; abundance: NA; d_gene: TRBD2; CDR3aa: ASRGLAGETQY
v_gene: TRBV30; abundance: NA; d_gene: NA; CDR3aa: AWDLGTGELF
v_gene: TRBV11-2; abundance: NA; d_gene: TRBD1; CDR3aa: ASSPYTGDNEKLF
v_gene: TRBV24-1; abundance: NA; d_gene: TRBD2; CDR3aa: ATSDFASGTSTDTQY
v_gene: TRBV7-2; abundance: NA; d_gene: TRBD2; CDR3aa: ASSSPGLAGGNEQF
v_gene: TRBV15; abundance: once; d_gene: NA; CDR3aa: ATSRDRGSLIY
v_gene: TRBV2; abundance: NA; d_gene: NA; CDR3aa: ASSAISSYNEQF
v_gene: TRBV24-1; abundance: once; d_gene: TRBD1; CDR3aa: ATSDLLTGREQF
v_gene: TRBV5-3; abundance: NA; d_gene: NA; CDR3aa: ARSYSTYPGYGYT
v_gene: TRBV4-1; abundance: NA; d_gene: NA; CDR3aa: ASTLGKTGSTDTQY
v_gene: TRBV19; abundance: NA; d_gene: NA; CDR3aa: ASSIAKNTEAF
v_gene: TRBV5-1; abundance: NA; d_gene: NA; CDR3aa: ASSLPTGAKNIQY
v_gene: TRBV7-8; abundance: NA; d_gene: NA; CDR3aa: ASSLGLSNQPQH
v_gene: TRBV5-1; abundance: once; d_gene: NA; CDR3aa: ASSLSGQTNTEAF
v_gene: TRBV28; abundance: NA; d_gene: TRBD1; CDR3aa: ASSLRPGQINEKLF
v_gene: TRBV13; abundance: once; d_gene: NA; CDR3aa: ASSLDGDNEQF
v_gene: TRBV5-8; abundance: NA; d_gene: TRBD2; CDR3aa: ASSPGLVKETQY